The rows below give T cell receptor beta chains drawn from one sample of a study of T cells in Graves' hyperthyroidism and ophthalmopathy. From the multiplex PCR reads, TCRdb called clonotypes with MiXCR, one entry per CDR3 protein. The repertoire holds hundreds of thousands of distinct CDR3 sequences, with 35% to 40% as singletons. Specimen: blood. The receptors originated from a man aged 18-30 years with Graves' hyperthyroidism. The CDR3 runs from the conserved cysteine through the conserved F or W. Fields, in order: V gene, clone size, D gene, J gene, CDR3 DNA, CDR3 protein. A D gene is named only where the DNA matches it firmly. Clone size is not always given. Where it is, it says once, few, many or a class for expanded clones.

TRBV29-1	NA	TRBD1	TRBJ1-4	TGCAGCGTTGTGAGGACAGGGGATGAAAATGAAAAACTGTTTTTT	CSVVRTGDENEKLFF
TRBV5-1	NA	TRBD1	TRBJ2-7	TGTGCCAGCAGCCAAGTGACCCCGGGACAGGGAGGGAACTACGAGCAGTACTTC	CASSQVTPGQGGNYEQYF
TRBV6-5	few	NA	TRBJ1-1	TGTGCCACGGGGGGGGGTGTTAACACTGAAGCTTTCTTT	CATGGGVNTEAFF
TRBV11-2	few	TRBD1	TRBJ1-6	TGTGCCAGCAGCACATCAGGACAGGCGACCTATAATTCACCCCTCCACTTT	CASSTSGQATYNSPLHF
TRBV7-8	few	NA	TRBJ1-3	TGTGCCAGCAGCCTCCTGGACGGAGAAAACACCATATATTTT	CASSLLDGENTIYF
TRBV20-1	NA	TRBD2	TRBJ2-5	TGCAGTGCTACTCGACTAGCGGACCTATATCAAGAGACCCAGTACTTC	CSATRLADLYQETQYF
TRBV20-1	NA	NA	TRBJ1-2	TGCAGTGCTAGAACGGGGGAAAACTATGGCTACACCTTC	CSARTGENYGYTF
TRBV19	NA	TRBD2	TRBJ2-2	TGTGCCAGTATTGCGGCGGGGGTGACCGGGGAGCTGTTTTTT	CASIAAGVTGELFF
TRBV24-1	many	NA	TRBJ1-5	TGTGCCACCAGTGACCCAGGAGAGCCCCAGCATTTT	CATSDPGEPQHF
TRBV2	NA	NA	TRBJ1-5	TGTGCCAGCAGTTCTGCCTCGGACGGGCTGGTTCAGCCCCAGCATTTT	CASSSASDGLVQPQHF